This T cell receptor (beta chain) stems from a study of CD8+CD57+ T cells in acquired aplastic anemia. Genomic DNA, the template, was used for profiling of the TCR beta VDJ and CDR3. TCRdb re-called the reads with MiXCR, one entry per CDR3 protein. The repertoire has around 200,000 distinct CDR3 sequences, roughly two thirds of them found once; the top ten carry around 50%. Those patients picked for sequencing had displayed CD8+CD57+ cell expansion on flow cytometry. The diagnosis in all patients was severe acquired aplastic anemia. In the case of this clonotype: What it recognizes is unknown.

Study-wide results and limits: Between patients and controls, CD8+ Simpson's diversity did not vary significantly.

This CDR3 has 14 residues. Between the trimmed V and J ends, which lost 3 bases and 10 bases, there was a span of 13 bases. Looked up from germline, CDR1 is MGHDK and CDR2 is SYGVNS. The material sequenced was sorted CD4+, CD8+, or CD8+CD57+ T cells (not recorded which) from PBMCs. This receptor was taken from a human donor with aplastic anemia. The V and J genes are TRBV25-1 and TRBJ1-6; the D gene is possibly TRBD1 (5 bases). Here the CDR3 reads CASSEGGLGSPLHF. The CDR3 DNA reads TGTGCCAGCAGTGAGGGGGGGTTAGGATCACCCCTCCACTTT.